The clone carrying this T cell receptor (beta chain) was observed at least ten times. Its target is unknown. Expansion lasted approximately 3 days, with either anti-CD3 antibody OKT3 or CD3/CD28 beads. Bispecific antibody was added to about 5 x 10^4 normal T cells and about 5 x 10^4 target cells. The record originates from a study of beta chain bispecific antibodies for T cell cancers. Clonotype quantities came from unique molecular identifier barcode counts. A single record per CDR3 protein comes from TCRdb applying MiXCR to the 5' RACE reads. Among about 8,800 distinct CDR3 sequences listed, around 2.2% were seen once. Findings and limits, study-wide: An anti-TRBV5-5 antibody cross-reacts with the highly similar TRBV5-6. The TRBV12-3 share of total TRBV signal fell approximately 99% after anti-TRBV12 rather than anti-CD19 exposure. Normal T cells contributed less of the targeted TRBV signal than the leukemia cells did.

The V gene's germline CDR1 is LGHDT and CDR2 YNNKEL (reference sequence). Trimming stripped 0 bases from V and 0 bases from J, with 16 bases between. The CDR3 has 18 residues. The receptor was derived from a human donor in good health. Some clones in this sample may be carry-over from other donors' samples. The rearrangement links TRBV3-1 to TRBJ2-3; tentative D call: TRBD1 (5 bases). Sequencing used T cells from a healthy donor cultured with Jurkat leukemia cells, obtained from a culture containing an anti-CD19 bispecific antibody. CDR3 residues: CASSQDLNRSYSTDTQYF. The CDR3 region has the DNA TGTGCCAGCAGCCAAGATCTTAACAGGTCATACAGCACAGATACGCAGTATTTT.